The text below deals with one T cell receptor beta chain. The CDR3 has 15 residues. CDR1 and CDR2 from the germline V gene are MNHEY and SMNVEV (reference sequence). Unmatched junction bases numbered 6, after V lost 2 bases and J lost 3 bases. It was during active infection that Seattle patients were enrolled and then longitudinally followed. The sample belongs to a study of blood T cell repertoires in COVID-19. Overall study: There were acute and convalescent COVID-19 samples, and they came from the United States, Italy and Spain. PBMCs, B-cell-depleted T cells, or T cells were the source of the cDNA or gDNA that made up the material.

Original handling: It was from reference gene primer amplification that nucleated cell counts were estimated. TCRdb's copy holds only in-frame clones and misses some; the assay was immunoSEQ multiplex PCR. The D gene and trimming were derived from the DNA, and the V and J assignments and clone size from that table. In the table there are some 250,000 clones, 75% to 85% of which are singletons. Sequencing used peripheral blood. The chain joins TRBV27 to TRBJ2-7; 8 nucleotides align to TRBD1. The TCR sequence derives from a woman older than 75 with COVID-19, enrolled during active disease. The CDR3 region has the DNA TGTGCCAGCAGTTTAGCCCTCGGACAGGGCTACGAGCAGTACTTC. Protein: CASSLALGQGYEQYF.